The T cell receptor beta chain described here comes from a study of shared clonotypes between healthy human individuals. As defined, naive CD8 cells were CD45RO-negative and positively selected for CCR7, with terminally differentiated effector memory CD45RA+ cells excluded. V lost 4 bases and J lost 2, with 16 bases in between. The CDR3 loop spans 15 amino acids. In germline, CDR1 is SGHDT, CDR2 YYEEEE. This table comes from immunoSEQ multiplex PCR, and its TCRdb copy is limited to in-frame clones, with some not included. The sample lists some 2 million clones, 85% to 95% occurring once. The sample was naive CD8+ T cells sorted from blood. The V gene is TRBV5-6, the J gene TRBJ2-7; D is possibly TRBD2 (7 bases). The sequence derives from a man aged 18 to 30 in good health. CDR3 DNA: TGTGCCAGCAGCGGGGGGGCAGCCCCAACCTACGAGCAGTACTTC. As protein: CASSGGAAPTYEQYF. Looking up the rest from reference TRBV5-6 and TRBJ2-7 gives the full variable domain: DAGVTQSPTHLIKTRGQQVTLRCSPKSGHDTVSWYQQALGQGPQFIFQYYEEEERQRGNFPDRFSGHQFPNYSSELNVNALLLGDSALYLCASSGGAAPTYEQYFGPGTRLTVT.